Presented here are 21 T cell receptor beta chains from one specimen sequenced in a study of STAT5B mutations in CD4+ large granular lymphocyte leukemia (dated by TCRdb to 2021 to 2024). The method behind the library was the immunoSEQ multiplex PCR assay. TCRdb holds this immuneACCESS table with in-frame rearrangements only. Some clones are missing; in checked studies, unresolved V genes explain under half, and the rest has no known cause. In this sample the table shows fewer than 35,000 clones, around 84% of which occur a single time. The ten largest clonotypes hold just over 2.5% of the sample. The sample consisted of CD4+ T cells from blood buffy coats. The receptors shown here come from a human donor in good health.

The rearrangement links TRBV25-1 to TRBJ2-7, with D uncertain. Germline CDR1 is MGHDK and CDR2 is SYGVNS. This CDR3 comprises 13 residues. The ends were cut back, 5 bases at V and 3 bases at J, with 11 bases in the middle. DNA of the CDR3: TGTGCCAGCAGTAACCCTGGGGTCTACGAGCAGTACTTC. Translated: CASSNPGVYEQYF.

The gene calls are TRBV6-5 and TRBJ2-2, with 7 bases matching TRBD2. Germline assignment: CDR1 MNHEY and CDR2 SVGAGI. The CDR3 loop spans 14 amino acids. V lost 5 bases and J lost 6; bases outside the gene matches: 6. The CDR3 spells CASSRGSVAGELFF. CDR3 bases: TGTGCCAGCAGTCGCGGGAGTGTGGCCGGGGAGCTGTTTTTT.

V gene TRBV6-6 combines with J gene TRBJ1-5; the D gene is possibly TRBD1 (6 bases). V dropped 8 bases and J dropped 7 bases, with 12 bases sitting between them. The V gene's germline CDR1 is MNHNY and CDR2 SVGAGI (reference sequence). The CDR3 has 12 amino acids. Written as DNA, the CDR3 is TGTGCCAGCCAAGGGGGGGGACAGCCCCAGCATTTT. Amino acid sequence: CASQGGGQPQHF.

This chain uses TRBV28 with TRBJ2-7; tentative D call: TRBD2 (5 bases). The length of the CDR3 is 17 residues. The germline V and J ends were trimmed by 3 bases and 0 bases, with 18 bases remaining between them. In germline, CDR1 is MDHEN, CDR2 SYDVKM. This CDR3 is CASSFSDARDLSYEQYF. CDR3 in DNA: TGTGCCAGCAGTTTCTCCGACGCCCGGGATCTCTCCTACGAGCAGTACTTC. The variable domain in full, with the rest retrieved from reference TRBV28 and TRBJ2-7, is DVKVTQSSRYLVKRTGEKVFLECVQDMDHENMFWYRQDPGLGLRLIYFSYDVKMKEKGDIPEGYSVSREKKERFSLILESASTNQTSMYLCASSFSDARDLSYEQYFGPGTRLTVT.

The genes are TRBV19 and TRBJ2-7, with 9 bases that match TRBD1. The CDR3 is made up of 14 amino acids. Germline assignment: CDR1 LNHDA and CDR2 SQIVND (reference sequence). Unmatched junction bases numbered 10, after V lost 7 bases and J lost 6 bases. The CDR3 sequence: CASMEQGARSEQYF. CDR3 in DNA: TGTGCCAGTATGGAACAGGGGGCGCGATCCGAGCAGTACTTC. The whole variable domain, filled in from reference TRBV19 and TRBJ2-7, reads DGGITQSPKYLFRKEGQNVTLSCEQNLNHDAMYWYRQDPGQGLRLIYYSQIVNDFQKGDIAEGYSVSREKKESFPLTVTSAQKNPTAFYLCASMEQGARSEQYFGPGTRLTVT.

The genes are TRBV6-5 and TRBJ1-5; D is undetermined. CDR1 MNHEY and CDR2 SVGAGI come from the germline V gene. The germline V and J ends were trimmed by 0 bases and 9 bases, with 9 bases remaining between them. The length of the CDR3 is 13 residues. This CDR3 is CASSYSPDRPQHF. Written as DNA, the CDR3 is TGTGCCAGCAGTTACTCCCCAGATCGGCCCCAGCATTTT.

This chain joins TRBV6-1 and TRBJ2-1; 7 bases are shared with TRBD2. The CDR3 length is 15 residues. Germline loops: CDR1 MNHNS, CDR2 SASEGT. The V and J ends lost 4 bases and 6 bases, in that order; junction bases with no gene match: 9. CDR3 region: CASSVGTTRANEQFF. CDR3 in DNA: TGTGCCAGCAGTGTCGGGACTACAAGGGCCAATGAGCAGTTCTTC.

The genes are TRBV4-1 and TRBJ2-7; 8 positions match TRBD1. CDR1 is MGHRA and CDR2 is YSYEKL in the germline V gene. The CDR3 is made up of 15 amino acids. The V and J ends lost 0 bases and 3 bases, in that order; junction bases with no gene match: 4. This CDR3 is CASSQEDRASYEQYF. The CDR3 region has the DNA TGCGCCAGCAGCCAAGAGGACAGGGCCAGCTACGAGCAGTACTTC.

V and J are TRBV4-3 and TRBJ1-4, with 7 bases that match TRBD1. V lost 3 bases to trimming and J lost 2 bases; unmatched junction nucleotides: 3. Germline V CDR1 and CDR2: LGHNA, YSLEER. The CDR3 extends over 15 amino acids. The CDR3 reads CASSQDRSTNEKLFF. CDR3 coding DNA: TGCGCCAGCAGCCAGGACAGGTCTACTAATGAAAAACTGTTTTTT.

This clone was recorded once. CDR3 sequence reads: CASSEGDAHRGAFF. CDR3 DNA sequence: TGTGCCAGCAGTGAAGGGGACGCTCACAGGGGAGCTTTCTTT. The chain joins TRBV6-1 to TRBJ1-1; 7 bases fit TRBD1. CDR1 MNHNS and CDR2 SASEGT come from the germline V gene. V lost 1 base, J lost 10 bases, and 9 bases stayed unmatched. This CDR3 contains 14 residues.

This clone was detected a few times. The CDR3 protein is CACSPGGDGTEAFF. CDR3 bases: TGTGCCTGTAGTCCAGGGGGAGATGGCACTGAAGCTTTCTTT. This rearrangement joins TRBV30 to TRBJ1-1; 7 nucleotides match TRBD1. Trimming at V came to 6 bases and at J to 4 bases, leaving 11 bases not matched to a gene. The CDR3 extends over 14 amino acids. CDR1 is GTSNPN and CDR2 is SVGIG in the germline V gene (reference sequence).

This clone was counted a few times. The genes are TRBV19 and TRBJ1-2; D may be TRBD1 (5 bases). Germline V gives CDR1 LNHDA, CDR2 SQIVND (reference sequence). The CDR3 sequence is 15 residues long. V was trimmed by 6 bases and J by 2 bases, leaving 16 bases between them. The CDR3 reads CASSPGGTDNYGYTF. CDR3 nucleotide sequence: TGTGCCAGTAGCCCCGGAGGGACGGACAACTATGGCTACACCTTC.

This chain connects TRBV6-6 to TRBJ2-7; D gene unclear. The CDR3 runs to 14 residues. The V gene's germline CDR1 is MNHNY and CDR2 SVGAGI (reference sequence). V was clipped by 8 bases and J by 3 bases, with 17 bases between them. Here the CDR3 reads CASGLGPSNYEQYF. CDR3 DNA: TGTGCCAGCGGGCTTGGGCCATCTAACTACGAGCAGTACTTC.

This clone appeared a single time. The genes are TRBV28 and TRBJ1-1, with D possibly being TRBD1 (6 bases). From germline, CDR1 is MDHEN and CDR2 SYDVKM. V lost 7 bases to trimming and J lost 5 bases, with 14 bases between them. There are 13 residues in the CDR3. The CDR3 loop is CASNRQGRTEAFF. CDR3 in DNA: TGTGCCAGCAATCGGCAGGGGAGGACTGAAGCTTTCTTT.

This clone was found a few times. The chain carries TRBV28 and TRBJ1-5; D unresolved. V was cut by 8 bases and J by 6 bases, with 17 bases left in between. Germline V gives CDR1 MDHEN, CDR2 SYDVKM. The length of the CDR3 is 14 residues. This CDR3 reads CASGLAVESQPQHF. CDR3 nucleotide sequence: TGTGCCAGCGGCCTCGCGGTCGAGAGTCAGCCCCAGCATTTT. Supplemented by reference TRBV28 and TRBJ1-5, the full variable domain reads DVKVTQSSRYLVKRTGEKVFLECVQDMDHENMFWYRQDPGLGLRLIYFSYDVKMKEKGDIPEGYSVSREKKERFSLILESASTNQTSMYLCASGLAVESQPQHFGDGTRLSIL.

The CDR3 nucleotides are TGTGCCAGCAGTCGCAACAGGGTAGGAACAGAGACCCAGTACTTC. It yields the protein CASSRNRVGTETQYF. The chain recombines TRBV2 with TRBJ2-5, with D perhaps TRBD1 (6 bases). The V and J ends lost 5 bases and 4 bases respectively, with 17 bases between them. The germline gives CDR1 SNHLY, CDR2 FYNNEI. This CDR3 contains 15 residues. Variable domain in full (rest from reference TRBV2 and TRBJ2-5): EPEVTQTPSHQVTQMGQEVILRCVPISNHLYFYWYRQILGQKVEFLVSFYNNEISEKSEIFDDQFSVERPDGSNFTLKIRSTKLEDSAMYFCASSRNRVGTETQYFGPGTRLLVL.

This chain connects TRBV6-1 to TRBJ2-4; unclear D gene. This CDR3 is 14 amino acids long. Germline lookup yields CDR1 MNHNS and CDR2 SASEGT. V shed 4 bases and J shed 9 bases, with 16 bases lying between them. CDR3 sequence reads: CASSVREGSGIQYF. The CDR3 DNA reads as TGTGCCAGCAGTGTTAGGGAAGGGTCTGGCATTCAGTACTTC.

The V gene is TRBV28, the J gene TRBJ1-4, with TRBD1 matching over 7 bases. Germline V gives CDR1 MDHEN, CDR2 SYDVKM. The CDR3 extends over 16 amino acids. V lost 5 bases, J lost 3 bases, and 9 bases stayed unmatched. The CDR3 sequence is CASSLLDRVSNEKLFF. The CDR3 nucleotides read TGTGCCAGCAGTCTACTAGACAGGGTGTCTAATGAAAAACTGTTTTTT.

The rearrangement links TRBV28 to TRBJ2-1; TRBD1 agrees at 9 bases. Germline V lookup: CDR1 MDHEN, CDR2 SYDVKM. V dropped 5 bases and J dropped 9; count of bases not matched to a gene: 11. There are 15 residues in the CDR3. Here the CDR3 reads CASSPPGTGRSEQFF. For the CDR3, the DNA is TGTGCCAGCAGTCCACCCGGGACAGGGAGGAGTGAGCAGTTCTTC.

This sequence joins TRBV11-1 and TRBJ2-7; a weak D match, TRBD1 (5 bases). V was trimmed by 1 base and J by 3 bases, leaving 10 bases between them. Germline V CDR1 and CDR2: SGHAT, FQDESV (reference sequence). This CDR3 spans 14 amino acids. The DNA for the CDR3 is TGTGCCAGCAGCTTAGGGCAGGGCGTCTACGAGCAGTACTTC. It is translated as CASSLGQGVYEQYF.

This chain uses TRBV6-6 with TRBJ1-5; D gene ambiguous. Germline lookup yields CDR1 MNHNY and CDR2 SVGAGI (reference sequence). V was trimmed by 0 bases and J by 6 bases, leaving 9 bases between them. The CDR3 spans 14 residues. This CDR3 reads CASSYSQVGQPQHF. The CDR3 bases are TGTGCCAGCAGTTACTCCCAGGTGGGTCAGCCCCAGCATTTT.